The source of this T cell receptor (beta chain) is a study of cytomegalovirus exposure and HLA in healthy donors. General study points: Highly shared sequence variants in one cluster were likely a sequencing artifact. Earlier findings revealed that most TCR beta V segments proved productive either about 87% or about 30% of the time. Rarity held for most TCR sequences, but there were some public TCRs that occurred in many donors.

The PCR contained 60 Vbeta and 13 Jbeta primers. Some clones are missing from TCRdb's copy, which holds only in-frame ones; the method was immunoSEQ multiplex PCR. The sample includes more than 100,000 clones, roughly 71% of them seen just once. This CDR3 comprises 12 residues. Germline V gives CDR1 GTSNPN, CDR2 SVGIG (reference sequence). Between the trimmed V and J ends, which lost 5 bases and 4 bases, there was a span of 11 bases. Points on this clone: The antigen is unknown.

The clonotype originates from a woman in her thirties or forties in good health and CMV-seronegative. The sample taken for sequencing was PBMCs. The chain employs TRBV30 and TRBJ1-2; possible D gene TRBD1, 5 bases. CDR3 sequence: CAWDQGTYGYTF. The DNA for the CDR3 is TGTGCCTGGGACCAGGGTACCTATGGCTACACCTTC. Full variable domain (remainder filled in from reference TRBV30 and TRBJ1-2): SQTIHQWPATLVQPVGSPLSLECTVEGTSNPNLYWYRQAAGRGLQLLFYSVGIGQISSEVPQNLSASRPQDRQFILSSKKLLLSDSGFYLCAWDQGTYGYTFGSGTRLTVV.